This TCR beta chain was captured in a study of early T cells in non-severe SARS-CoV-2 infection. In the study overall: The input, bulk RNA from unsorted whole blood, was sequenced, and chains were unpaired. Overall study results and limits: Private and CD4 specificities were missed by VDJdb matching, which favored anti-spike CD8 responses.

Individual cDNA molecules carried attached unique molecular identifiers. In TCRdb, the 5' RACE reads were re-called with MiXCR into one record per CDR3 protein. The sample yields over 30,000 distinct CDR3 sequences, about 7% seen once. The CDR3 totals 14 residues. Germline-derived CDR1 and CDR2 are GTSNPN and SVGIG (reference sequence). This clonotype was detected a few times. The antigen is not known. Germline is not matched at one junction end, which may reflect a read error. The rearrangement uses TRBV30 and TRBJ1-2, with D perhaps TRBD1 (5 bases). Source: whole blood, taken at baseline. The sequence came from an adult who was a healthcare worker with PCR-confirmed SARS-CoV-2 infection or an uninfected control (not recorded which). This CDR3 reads CACSVQRGVSGYTF. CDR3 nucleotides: TGTGCCTGCAGTGTACAAAGGGGAGTATCTGGCTACACCTTC.